This paragraph covers one TCR beta chain sequence. Sequencing used immunoSEQ multiplex PCR; TCRdb keeps in-frame clones, though not all of them. The top ten hold approximately 1.2% of the sample, which has about 100,000 clones, around nine tenths seen once. This sample stems from a study of blood T cell repertoires in COVID-19. The overall study: Acute and convalescent COVID-19 samples came from the United States, Italy and Spain.

The CDR3 covers 12 residues. CDR1 and CDR2 (germline): LGHDT, YNNKEL (reference sequence). Trimming removed 4 bases from V and 6 bases from J, with 9 bases in between. This chain uses TRBV3-1 (or the pseudogene TRBV3-2) with TRBJ1-1; D call uncertain. Sequencing was performed on peripheral blood. The sequence was collected from a woman aged 25 to 39 with acute or convalescent COVID-19. In DNA form, the CDR3 reads TGTGCCAGCAGCCCCAACGGTGCTGAAGCTTTCTTT. This encodes CASSPNGAEAFF.